This T cell receptor beta chain was found in a study of blood T cell repertoires in COVID-19. Overall study context: There were acute and convalescent COVID-19 samples, and they came from the United States, Italy and Spain. From T cells, B-cell-depleted T cells, or PBMCs came the material, which was cDNA or gDNA.

CDR3 length: 13 amino acids. V trimming: 4 bases; J trimming: 4 bases; junction bases outside the gene matches: 1. Germline V gene lookup returns CDR1 KGHSH and CDR2 LQKENI. Assay used: immunoSEQ multiplex PCR; TCRdb lists only in-frame clones, some missing. The data contain more than 200,000 clones, more than 70% of them singletons. The sequence was obtained from a man aged 35 to 55 with active or convalescent COVID-19. Specimen: peripheral blood. The rearrangement links TRBV18 to TRBJ2-1; 7 nucleotides align to TRBD1. The CDR3 here is CASSRQGYNEQFF. The CDR3 nucleotides are TGTGCCAGCTCACGACAGGGATACAATGAGCAGTTCTTC.